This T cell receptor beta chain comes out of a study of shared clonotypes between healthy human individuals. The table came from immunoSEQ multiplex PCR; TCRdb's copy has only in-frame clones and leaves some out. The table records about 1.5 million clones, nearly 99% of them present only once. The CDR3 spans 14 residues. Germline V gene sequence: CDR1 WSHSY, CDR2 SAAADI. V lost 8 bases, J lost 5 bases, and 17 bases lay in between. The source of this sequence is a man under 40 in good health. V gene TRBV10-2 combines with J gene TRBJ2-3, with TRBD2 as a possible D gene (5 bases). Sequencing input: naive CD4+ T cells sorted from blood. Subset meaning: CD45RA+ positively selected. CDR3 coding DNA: TGCGCCAGCTGCCGAAACGGCGGAGGAGATACGCAGTATTTT. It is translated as CASCRNGGGDTQYF.